This TCR beta chain was sequenced during a study of T cells after yellow fever vaccination. Study conclusions and caveats: In FACS-sorted repertoires, abundant clonotypes from the bulk population could appear as contaminants.

From the 5' RACE reads, TCRdb called clonotypes with MiXCR, one entry per CDR3 protein. The sample includes some 220,000 distinct CDR3 sequences, 2.5% to 3.5% of them seen just once. CDR1 is LGHDT and CDR2 is YNNKEL in the germline V gene (reference sequence). The V gene lost 4 bases and the J gene lost 4 bases, with 10 bases spanning the gap. The CDR3 consists of 13 residues. This clonotype was seen ten or more times. The antigen remains undetermined. The chain employs TRBV3-1 and TRBJ1-2; D not resolved. Source: CD4+ T cells sorted from PBMCs, taken 10 days after the yellow fever booster vaccination. The clonotype originates from a man between 18 and 29 years old who received the YFV17D yellow fever vaccine. The CDR3 reads CASSPGIVYGYTF. DNA for the CDR3: TGTGCCAGCAGCCCCGGGATCGTCTATGGCTACACCTTC.